This TCR beta chain was captured in a study of beta chain features in type 1 diabetes. Points from the study as a whole: A moderate, significant TCRB CDR3 shortening appeared in type 1 diabetes across four CD4+ subsets. The similarity of naive, central memory and Treg TCRB repertoires appeared greater among patients than among healthy donors. Any HLA type influence on TCRB rearrangement was left unresolved here.

Points on this clone: As yet, its antigen is unknown.

This CDR3 has 13 amino acids. The germline gives CDR1 ENHRY, CDR2 SYGVKD. V was pared by 8 bases and J by 4 bases, with 13 bases between. The entirety of the isolated RNA underwent reverse transcription, so expressed TCRB transcripts were sequenced. The method was immunoSEQ multiplex PCR; TCRdb's version includes in-frame clones alone and lacks a portion of them. Here the sample spans 550,000 to 850,000 clones, over 10% being singletons. The clonotype comes from a man in his late teens or twenties with type 1 diabetes. The rearrangement links TRBV10-3 to TRBJ2-3; TRBD2 might be the D (7 bases). Sequences were obtained from naive CD4+ T cells from blood. CDR3 coding DNA: TGTGCCATCGGGGGGGCTACCCCAGATACGCAGTATTTT. The encoded protein is CAIGGATPDTQYF.